Listed below are T cell receptor beta chains from one sample, sequenced in a study of T cells in Graves' hyperthyroidism and ophthalmopathy. TCRdb passed the multiplex PCR reads through MiXCR, listing each CDR3 protein once. This sample yields a few hundred thousand distinct CDR3 sequences, of which approximately 15% are seen a single time; approximately 7% belongs to the top ten. What was sequenced was blood. These TCRs come from a woman in her 30s with Graves' hyperthyroidism. Both conserved end residues are part of each CDR3. The order of the fields is D gene, V gene, J gene, clone size, CDR3 DNA, CDR3 protein. The D gene is left open where the match is weak. Clone size is stated in some rows and not others, as once, few, many or a class when expanded.

D: NA; V: TRBV6-2/TRBV6-3; J: TRBJ2-3; size: few; DNA: TGTGCCGGACCCATGGGAGCAGATACGCAGTATTTT; CDR3: CAGPMGADTQYF
D: NA; V: TRBV7-9; J: TRBJ2-3; size: few; DNA: TGTGCCAGCAGCTTAGCGGGAATTAGCGAGAGCACAGATACGCAGTATTTT; CDR3: CASSLAGISESTDTQYF
D: TRBD2; V: TRBV30; J: TRBJ2-1; size: NA; DNA: TGTGCCTGGAGTCTTCCTATAGGGACTAGGAGGTTCTTC; CDR3: CAWSLPIGTRRFF
D: NA; V: TRBV19; J: TRBJ2-1; size: NA; DNA: TGTGCCAGTACGGGGGGCCATGAGCAGTTCTTC; CDR3: CASTGGHEQFF
D: TRBD2; V: TRBV12-3/TRBV12-4; J: TRBJ2-1; size: many; DNA: TGTGCCAGCAGTTTTTGGCTAGCGGGCATCAATGAGCAGTTCTTC; CDR3: CASSFWLAGINEQFF
D: NA; V: TRBV7-9; J: TRBJ2-7; size: many; DNA: TGTGCCAGCAGTCCTGGTGCGGTTCGGGAGCAGTACTTC; CDR3: CASSPGAVREQYF
D: TRBD2; V: TRBV12-5; J: TRBJ2-1; size: many; DNA: TGTGCTAGTGGTTTTATAGCGGGGTACAATGAGCAGTTCTTC; CDR3: CASGFIAGYNEQFF
D: TRBD2; V: TRBV5-1; J: TRBJ2-3; size: many; DNA: TGCGCCAGCAGGTTGAACCAGACCTTACTAGCGGGAGCCGCAGATACGCAGTATTTT; CDR3: CASRLNQTLLAGAADTQYF
D: NA; V: TRBV11-2; J: TRBJ1-6; size: many; DNA: TGTGCCAGCACCCTAATCCTTCCGGGACCTCGGGAGAATTCACCCCTCCACTTT; CDR3: CASTLILPGPRENSPLHF
D: TRBD2; V: TRBV7-2; J: TRBJ2-5; size: many; DNA: TGTGCCAGCCGCTCGGCGGGAGGGCCCAGGGAGACCCAGTACTTC; CDR3: CASRSAGGPRETQYF